A selection of T cell receptor beta chains follows, all from one sample in a study of neurological immune-mediated disorders. TCRdb reprocessed the 5' RACE reads via MiXCR and lists one record per CDR3 protein. The data contain 55,000 to 75,000 distinct CDR3 sequences, less than 2.5% of them singletons. Material: PBMCs. The receptors stem from a man over 45 with multiple sclerosis. Both conserved end residues are part of each CDR3. Each record gives: CDR3 DNA, CDR3 protein, D gene, J gene, V gene, clone size. The D gene is left open where the match is weak. For some rows the clone size is stated as once, few or many, or as a class when expanded; others skip it.

CDR3 DNA: TGTGCCAGCAACCAGGAGGAGAATTCACCCCTCCACTTT
CDR3 protein: CASNQEENSPLHF
D gene: .
J gene: TRBJ1-6
V gene: TRBV11-1
clone size: many

CDR3 DNA: TGTGCCAGCAGCCCAGGGGGGAGGAACATTCAGTACTTC
CDR3 protein: CASSPGGRNIQYF
D gene: .
J gene: TRBJ2-4
V gene: TRBV12-3/TRBV12-4
clone size: many

CDR3 DNA: TGCAGTGCTAGAGATGCTTATCGGCGGGTAGAGACCCAGTACTTC
CDR3 protein: CSARDAYRRVETQYF
D gene: .
J gene: TRBJ2-5
V gene: TRBV20-1
clone size: many

CDR3 DNA: TGTGCCAGCAGTACCCAGCGGGGGAGCACAGATACGCAGTATTTT
CDR3 protein: CASSTQRGSTDTQYF
D gene: TRBD2
J gene: TRBJ2-3
V gene: TRBV28
clone size: many

CDR3 DNA: TGTGCCAGCAGGAAAGACAGCAGCAATCAGCCCCAGCATTTT
CDR3 protein: CASRKDSSNQPQHF
D gene: .
J gene: TRBJ1-5
V gene: TRBV12-3/TRBV12-4
clone size: many

CDR3 DNA: TGTGCCAGCAGCTTAGCCGGTTCCCGGGGAGAGCAGTACTTC
CDR3 protein: CASSLAGSRGEQYF
D gene: .
J gene: TRBJ2-7
V gene: TRBV11-2
clone size: many

CDR3 DNA: TGCGCCAGCACCGGAGGGGTATTCACGACCGGGGAGCTGTTTTTT
CDR3 protein: CASTGGVFTTGELFF
D gene: .
J gene: TRBJ2-2
V gene: TRBV4-1
clone size: many

CDR3 DNA: TGCGCCAGCAGCTTAGGGGTCCTTCCGACAGGATCCTACGAGCAGTACTTC
CDR3 protein: CASSLGVLPTGSYEQYF
D gene: .
J gene: TRBJ2-7
V gene: TRBV5-1
clone size: .

CDR3 DNA: TGTGCCAGCAGCAAAGGGGCGGACAGGACCTACAATGAGCAGTTCTTC
CDR3 protein: CASSKGADRTYNEQFF
D gene: .
J gene: TRBJ2-1
V gene: TRBV21-1
clone size: many

CDR3 DNA: TGTGCCAGCAGTCTGGGGCTAGCGGGCACGCAGTATTTT
CDR3 protein: CASSLGLAGTQYF
D gene: TRBD2
J gene: TRBJ2-3
V gene: TRBV25-1
clone size: many

CDR3 DNA: TGTGCCAGCAGTTTCGTTCGGGGGGATACGCAGTATTTT
CDR3 protein: CASSFVRGDTQYF
D gene: .
J gene: TRBJ2-3
V gene: TRBV12-3/TRBV12-4
clone size: many

CDR3 DNA: TGTGCCAGCAGCTTAAGTCGGGGGGGCACAGATACGCAGTATTTT
CDR3 protein: CASSLSRGGTDTQYF
D gene: TRBD2
J gene: TRBJ2-3
V gene: TRBV7-2
clone size: many

CDR3 DNA: TGTGCCAGCTCACCGGGCAGGGCGCCGTACTATGGCTACACCTTC
CDR3 protein: CASSPGRAPYYGYTF
D gene: .
J gene: TRBJ1-2
V gene: TRBV18
clone size: many

CDR3 DNA: TGCAGTGCTAGACGGGGGATTAACACTGAAGCTTTCTTT
CDR3 protein: CSARRGINTEAFF
D gene: .
J gene: TRBJ1-1
V gene: TRBV20-1
clone size: many

CDR3 DNA: TGTGCCAGCAGCTTAGGCCCAACTCTGGGAGGAGACAATGAGCAGTTCTTC
CDR3 protein: CASSLGPTLGGDNEQFF
D gene: .
J gene: TRBJ2-1
V gene: TRBV11-3
clone size: many

CDR3 DNA: TGCGCCAGCAGCTCTTTGACTAGCGGGGTGACAGATACGCAGTATTTT
CDR3 protein: CASSSLTSGVTDTQYF
D gene: TRBD2
J gene: TRBJ2-3
V gene: TRBV5-1
clone size: many

CDR3 DNA: TGCAGTGCTAGAGATCCCCAGGGTGGTAGTCCTGAAGCTTTCTTT
CDR3 protein: CSARDPQGGSPEAFF
D gene: .
J gene: TRBJ1-1
V gene: TRBV20-1
clone size: many

CDR3 DNA: TGTGCCAGCAGCAAAGGACAGGGGTCCTACAATGAGCAGTTCTTC
CDR3 protein: CASSKGQGSYNEQFF
D gene: TRBD1
J gene: TRBJ2-1
V gene: TRBV7-2
clone size: many

CDR3 DNA: TGTGCCAGCATTCCTAGCGGGGGGGCTGGTGAGCAGTTCTTC
CDR3 protein: CASIPSGGAGEQFF
D gene: TRBD2
J gene: TRBJ2-1
V gene: TRBV7-9
clone size: many

CDR3 DNA: TGCGCCAGCAGCTTGGTTGCGGGCGCCAAAAACATTCAGTACTTC
CDR3 protein: CASSLVAGAKNIQYF
D gene: .
J gene: TRBJ2-4
V gene: TRBV5-1
clone size: many

CDR3 DNA: TGTGCCGTCCGCCCCGCGGTCTCCTACAATGAGCAGTTCTTC
CDR3 protein: CAVRPAVSYNEQFF
D gene: .
J gene: TRBJ2-1
V gene: TRBV6-6
clone size: many

CDR3 DNA: TGTGCCAGCAGCCCAACCGGGACCGCCAAGCAGTACTTC
CDR3 protein: CASSPTGTAKQYF
D gene: .
J gene: TRBJ2-7
V gene: TRBV12-3/TRBV12-4
clone size: many

CDR3 DNA: TGTGCCAGCAGTTATTATTCAACCGGGGAGCTGTTTTTT
CDR3 protein: CASSYYSTGELFF
D gene: .
J gene: TRBJ2-2
V gene: TRBV6-5
clone size: many

CDR3 DNA: TGTGCCAGCAGCTTATTGATGGCTGAGCAGTTCTTC
CDR3 protein: CASSLLMAEQFF
D gene: .
J gene: TRBJ2-1
V gene: TRBV7-9
clone size: few

CDR3 DNA: TGTGCCAGCAGCCAAGGGGGGACTAGCGGCTCCGGGGAGACCCAGTACTTC
CDR3 protein: CASSQGGTSGSGETQYF
D gene: TRBD2
J gene: TRBJ2-5
V gene: TRBV3-1
clone size: many

CDR3 DNA: TGCAGCGCATCGGACAGGGTGGATGGCTACACCTTC
CDR3 protein: CSASDRVDGYTF
D gene: TRBD1
J gene: TRBJ1-2
V gene: TRBV29-1
clone size: many

CDR3 DNA: TGTGCCAGCAGTGACTCCTGGGCAGGGGGCCGCACAGATACGCAGTATTTT
CDR3 protein: CASSDSWAGGRTDTQYF
D gene: TRBD1
J gene: TRBJ2-3
V gene: TRBV6-4
clone size: .

CDR3 DNA: TGTGCCAGCTCACCACCGGGTCTCTCCTACGAGCAGTACTTC
CDR3 protein: CASSPPGLSYEQYF
D gene: .
J gene: TRBJ2-7
V gene: TRBV18
clone size: many

CDR3 DNA: TGTGCCAGCAGCGGGGGTATTGGGAACACTGAAGCTTTCTTT
CDR3 protein: CASSGGIGNTEAFF
D gene: .
J gene: TRBJ1-1
V gene: TRBV7-6
clone size: many

CDR3 DNA: TGCGCCAGCACTCGAGGACGGGGGAACCAAGAGACCCAGTACTTC
CDR3 protein: CASTRGRGNQETQYF
D gene: .
J gene: TRBJ2-5
V gene: TRBV5-1
clone size: many

CDR3 DNA: TGTGCCACCAGCACAAGGGACGAAACTGAAGCTTTCTTT
CDR3 protein: CATSTRDETEAFF
D gene: .
J gene: TRBJ1-1
V gene: TRBV15
clone size: many

CDR3 DNA: TGTGCCAGCAGTGACAGCGGGGGGGTTCAAGAGACCCAGTACTTC
CDR3 protein: CASSDSGGVQETQYF
D gene: TRBD2
J gene: TRBJ2-5
V gene: TRBV11-2
clone size: many

CDR3 DNA: TGTGCCATCAGTGAGTGGACAGGTCGAGATGGCTACACCTTC
CDR3 protein: CAISEWTGRDGYTF
D gene: TRBD1
J gene: TRBJ1-2
V gene: TRBV10-3
clone size: many

CDR3 DNA: TGTGCCATCAGTGAGGGTCAACCCCATCAGCCCCAGCATTTT
CDR3 protein: CAISEGQPHQPQHF
D gene: .
J gene: TRBJ1-5
V gene: TRBV10-3
clone size: many

CDR3 DNA: TGCAGTGCTTCGGGACTGGGGAATGAAAAACTGTTTTTT
CDR3 protein: CSASGLGNEKLFF
D gene: .
J gene: TRBJ1-4
V gene: TRBV20-1
clone size: many

CDR3 DNA: TGCAGTGCATGGACAGCGATCAGCCTTGGGGAGCAGTTCTTC
CDR3 protein: CSAWTAISLGEQFF
D gene: .
J gene: TRBJ2-1
V gene: TRBV20-1
clone size: many

CDR3 DNA: TGTGCCAGCACCTCGGGGGCTCTGGGGACCAACGTCCTGACTTTC
CDR3 protein: CASTSGALGTNVLTF
D gene: .
J gene: TRBJ2-6
V gene: TRBV5-4
clone size: many

CDR3 DNA: TGTGCCAGCAGTCCCGTCGGGCTAGCGGGGATGAATGAGCAGTTCTTC
CDR3 protein: CASSPVGLAGMNEQFF
D gene: TRBD2
J gene: TRBJ2-1
V gene: TRBV7-2
clone size: many

CDR3 DNA: TGTGCCAGCAGCTTAGAGGTGACAAAACCCCATATCTACGAGCAGTACTTC
CDR3 protein: CASSLEVTKPHIYEQYF
D gene: .
J gene: TRBJ2-7
V gene: TRBV7-6
clone size: many

CDR3 DNA: TGTGCCAGCTCACCGAGGGACAGGGACTACACCGGGGAGCTGTTTTTT
CDR3 protein: CASSPRDRDYTGELFF
D gene: TRBD1
J gene: TRBJ2-2
V gene: TRBV18
clone size: many